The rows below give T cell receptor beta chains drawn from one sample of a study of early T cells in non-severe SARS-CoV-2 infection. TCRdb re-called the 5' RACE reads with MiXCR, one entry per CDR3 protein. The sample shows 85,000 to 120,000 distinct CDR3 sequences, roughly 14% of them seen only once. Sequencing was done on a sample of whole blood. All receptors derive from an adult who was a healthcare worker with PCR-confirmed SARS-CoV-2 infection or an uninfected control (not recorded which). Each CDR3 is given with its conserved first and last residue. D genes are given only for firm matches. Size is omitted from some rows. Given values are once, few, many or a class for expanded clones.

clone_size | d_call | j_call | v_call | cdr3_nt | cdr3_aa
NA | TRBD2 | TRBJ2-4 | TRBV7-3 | TGTGCCAGCAGCCTTAGCGGGAACTCCAAAAACATTCAGTACTTC | CASSLSGNSKNIQYF
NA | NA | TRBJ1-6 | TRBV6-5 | TGTGCCAGCAGTTATGATTCTGGTGGCAGTCGAAAACCCCTCCACTTT | CASSYDSGGSRKPLHF
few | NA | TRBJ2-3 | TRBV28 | TGTGCCAGCGGGACGATCACAGATACGCAGTATTTT | CASGTITDTQYF
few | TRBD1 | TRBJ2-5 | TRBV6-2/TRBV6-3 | TGTGCCAGCAGTTACTCGAGGCAGGGGGACCAAGAGACCCAGTACTTC | CASSYSRQGDQETQYF
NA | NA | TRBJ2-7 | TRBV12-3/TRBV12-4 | TGTGCCAGCAGCCTCCGGGACCGAACCTACGAGCAGTACTTC | CASSLRDRTYEQYF
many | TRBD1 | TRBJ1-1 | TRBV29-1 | TGCAGCGTTGAAGTGGGACAGGGAACTGAAGCTTTCTTT | CSVEVGQGTEAFF
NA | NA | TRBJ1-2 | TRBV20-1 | TGCAGTGCTACTGGTGGGGGCGGTGATGGCTACACCTTC | CSATGGGGDGYTF
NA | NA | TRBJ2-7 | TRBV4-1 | TGCGCCAGCAGCCAAGATCTGGGCAGGAACTACGAGCAGTACTTC | CASSQDLGRNYEQYF
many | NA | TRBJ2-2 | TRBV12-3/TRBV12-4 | TGTGCCAGCAGTCAACATTCGACCGGGGAGCTGTTTTTT | CASSQHSTGELFF
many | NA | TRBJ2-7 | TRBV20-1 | TGCAGTACTAACGGGATCGCCTACGAGCAGTACTTC | CSTNGIAYEQYF
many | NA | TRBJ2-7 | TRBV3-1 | TGTGCCAGCAGCCAAGTGGCGAGGGAGCAGTACTTC | CASSQVAREQYF
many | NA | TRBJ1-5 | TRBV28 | TGTGCCAGCAGTTTACAAGGGTATGGCAATCAGCCCCAGCATTTT | CASSLQGYGNQPQHF
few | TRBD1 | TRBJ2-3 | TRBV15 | TGTGCCACCAGCAGAGAAACAGGGGGAGGCACAGATACGCAGTATTTT | CATSRETGGGTDTQYF
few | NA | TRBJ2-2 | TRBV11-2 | TGTGCCAGCAGCTTAGAAGGGTTCGCGAACACCGGGGAGCTGTTTTTT | CASSLEGFANTGELFF
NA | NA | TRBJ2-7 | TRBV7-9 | TGTGCCAGCAGCTTAATAGGGGACGAGCAGTACTTC | CASSLIGDEQYF
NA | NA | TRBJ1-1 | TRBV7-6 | TGTGCCAGCAGCACCGGGACGGAATACACTGAAGTTTTCTTT | CASSTGTEYTEVFF
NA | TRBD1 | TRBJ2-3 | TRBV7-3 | TGTGCCAGCAGCTCGAGACAGGGGAGGATCGATACGCAGTATTTT | CASSSRQGRIDTQYF